This paragraph covers one T cell receptor (beta chain) sequence. Its antigen remains unidentified. These data belong to a study of cytotoxic CD8 clonotypes in ibrutinib-treated CLL. On the study more broadly: An average of approximately 260,000 productive templates and approximately 91,000 productive rearrangements was obtained per sample.

Germline V CDR1 and CDR2: LNHDA, SQIVND (reference sequence). V lost 0 bases and J 5 bases, leaving 10 bases between the germline ends. The CDR3 spans 14 residues. Repertoires were generated with immunoSEQ multiplex PCR, while TCRdb's copy carries only in-frame clones and drops some. Found here are about 68,000 clones, around 81% of them singletons; the top ten hold 7.5% to 8%. Study findings and constraints: Public clonotypes, an uncommon group, contracted or remained stable on treatment.

The rearrangement joins TRBV19 to TRBJ1-1, with D possibly being TRBD1 (6 bases). The sequenced sample was PBMCs, obtained at disease progression, from a patient treated with ibrutinib. The clonotype originates from a human donor with chronic lymphocytic leukemia. CDR3 loop: CASSIDQGWTEAFF. CDR3 nucleotide sequence: TGTGCCAGTAGTATAGACCAGGGGTGGACTGAAGCTTTCTTT.